The 32 T cell receptor beta chains presented below share a single source sample, sequenced in a study of CD4+ T cells in melanoma. The data were produced by immunoSEQ multiplex PCR, yet TCRdb's version contains in-frame clones alone and is incomplete. This sample has about 15,000 clones; around four fifths occur once, and the top ten carry about 5.8%. Material for sequencing was cells from a culture (not recorded whether cultured in vitro). The receptors were sampled from a human donor with melanoma.

The genes are TRBV18 and TRBJ2-7; 7 nucleotides line up with TRBD1. There are 14 residues in the CDR3. Germline-derived CDR1 and CDR2 are KGHSH and LQKENI. The V segment lost 3 bases and the J segment 3 bases; nucleotides outside the gene matches: 5. Here the CDR3 DNA reads TGTGCCAGCTCACCTGGACAGGTGGACTACGAGCAGTACTTC. As protein: CASSPGQVDYEQYF. Supplemented by reference TRBV18 and TRBJ2-7, the full variable domain reads NAGVMQNPRHLVRRRGQEARLRCSPMKGHSHVYWYRQLPEEGLKFMVYLQKENIIDESGMPKERFSAEFPKEGPSILRIQQVVRGDSAAYFCASSPGQVDYEQYFGPGTRLTVT.

The chain couples TRBV27 to TRBJ1-1; weak D call: TRBD1 (6 bases). The CDR3 runs 14 residues. Germline V CDR1 and CDR2: MNHEY, SMNVEV (reference sequence). Trimming shortened V by 2 bases and J by 8 bases, and 15 bases separated the two germline ends. CDR3 nucleotide sequence: TGTGCCAGCAGTTTACGGGGGGGGGCCGAGGAAGCTTTCTTT. Protein: CASSLRGGAEEAFF.

The chain has TRBV5-5 and TRBJ2-5; 12 nucleotides agree with TRBD1. V was clipped by 3 bases and J by 5 bases; unmatched bases: 5. CDR1 is SGHKS and CDR2 is YYEKEE in the germline V gene (reference sequence). The CDR3 runs 15 residues. Here the CDR3 DNA reads TGTGCCAGCAGCTCCGGGACAGGGGGCTTTGAGACCCAGTACTTC. Translating gives CASSSGTGGFETQYF.

The rearrangement joins TRBV18 to TRBJ2-6; tentatively, D is TRBD2 (5 bases). Trimming left V 2 bases short and J 4 bases short, with 18 bases between. The CDR3 runs 18 residues. Germline-derived CDR1 and CDR2 are KGHSH and LQKENI. In DNA form, the CDR3 reads TGTGCCAGCTCACCAGTGGCGGGCCGTTCGGCCGGGGCCAACGTCCTGACTTTC. This encodes CASSPVAGRSAGANVLTF.

The J gene is TRBJ1-6, the V gene TRBV27; D is undetermined. This CDR3 spans 15 amino acids. In germline, CDR1 is MNHEY, CDR2 SMNVEV (reference sequence). Deletions cut 0 bases from V and 1 base from J, with 4 bases between. CDR3 region: CASSLSQSYNSPLHF. The CDR3 DNA is TGTGCCAGCAGTTTATCACAGTCCTATAATTCACCCCTCCACTTT.

The V call is TRBV30, the J call TRBJ2-1; D unclear. V was pared by 0 bases and J by 9 bases, with 9 bases between. The CDR3 extends over 12 amino acids. Germline lookup yields CDR1 GTSNPN and CDR2 SVGIG (reference sequence). The CDR3 here is CAWSVKPSEQFF. The DNA for the CDR3 is TGTGCCTGGAGTGTTAAGCCAAGTGAGCAGTTCTTC.

J is TRBJ2-1 and V is TRBV7-9, with 10 bases that match TRBD2. J was trimmed by 6 bases and V by 4 bases; bases with no gene match: 9. Germline V gives CDR1 SEHNR, CDR2 FQNEAQ (reference sequence). The CDR3 extends over 16 amino acids. Here the CDR3 reads CASSSYSGGPPNEQFF. The CDR3 DNA is TGTGCCAGCAGCTCGTATAGCGGGGGGCCCCCCAATGAGCAGTTCTTC.

This sequence joins TRBV5-1 and TRBJ2-1; D gene ambiguous. CDR1 SGHRS and CDR2 YFSETQ come from the germline V gene. This CDR3 region has 14 residues. The V end was cut by 1 base, the J end by 8 bases, with 13 bases between. The CDR3 is CASSLTTPSYEQFF. In nucleotides, the CDR3 is TGCGCCAGCAGCTTGACAACCCCTTCCTATGAGCAGTTCTTC.

The CDR3 DNA reads TGTGCCAGCAGCTTAACCGGGGTCACTGAAGCTTTCTTT. Translated, it gives CASSLTGVTEAFF. The chain uses TRBV7-6 and TRBJ1-1; unclear D gene. From germline, CDR1 is SGHVS and CDR2 FNYEAQ. The ends were cut back, 2 bases at V and 4 bases at J, with 8 bases in the middle. This CDR3 is built from 13 residues.

The chain carries TRBV4-1 and TRBJ2-1, with D possibly TRBD2 on 5 matching bases. Trimming cost V 0 bases and J 2 bases, with 11 bases left between them. CDR3 length: 16 residues. Germline V gene sequence: CDR1 MGHRA, CDR2 YSYEKL. This chain's CDR3 is CASSQDPTNPYNEQFF. CDR3 nucleotide sequence: TGCGCCAGCAGCCAAGACCCGACTAACCCCTACAATGAGCAGTTCTTC.

This chain uses TRBV30 with TRBJ2-3; perhaps TRBD2 as D (6 bases). Germline V CDR1 and CDR2: GTSNPN, SVGIG (reference sequence). The CDR3 sequence is 13 residues long. Trimming took off 2 bases at V and 4 bases at J, with 10 bases between the two ends. Written as DNA, the CDR3 is TGTGCCTGGAGTCCGGGGAGGCCAGATACGCAGTATTTT. Its protein product is CAWSPGRPDTQYF.

Only one count was recorded for this clone. The V and J genes are TRBV18 and TRBJ2-1, with D possibly being TRBD1 (5 bases). Deletions cut 4 bases from V and 5 bases from J, with 18 bases between. The CDR3 spans 16 residues. Germline V gives CDR1 KGHSH, CDR2 LQKENI. The DNA of the CDR3 is TGTGCCAGCTCACTCCCGACCGTGGGGCCCAACAATGAGCAGTTCTTC. Translating it yields CASSLPTVGPNNEQFF.

A few counts support this clone. Here the CDR3 reads CASSTLASGNTIYF. The CDR3 DNA follows: TGTGCCAGCAGCACCTTAGCCTCTGGAAACACCATATATTTT. The J gene is TRBJ1-3, the V gene TRBV7-6; no firm D call. Between the trimmed V and J ends, which lost 5 bases and 0 bases, there was a span of 8 bases. Germline loops: CDR1 SGHVS, CDR2 FNYEAQ. The CDR3 is 14 amino acids. The whole variable domain, remainder taken from reference TRBV7-6 and TRBJ1-3, is GAGVSQSPRYKVTKRGQDVALRCDPISGHVSLYWYRQALGQGPEFLTYFNYEAQQDKSGLPNDRFSAERPEGSISTLTIQRTEQRDSAMYRCASSTLASGNTIYFGEGSWLTVV.

This chain joins TRBV11-1 and TRBJ2-5, with D possibly matching TRBD1 (6 bases). Germline assignment: CDR1 SGHAT and CDR2 FQDESV (reference sequence). The length of the CDR3 is 15 residues. V was pared by 5 bases and J by 5 bases, with 18 bases between. CDR3 residues: CASSPGTPRRETQYF. CDR3 DNA: TGTGCCAGCAGCCCGGGGACACCTAGACGGGAGACCCAGTACTTC.

The gene calls are TRBV7-9 and TRBJ2-7; D call uncertain. Germline lookup yields CDR1 SEHNR and CDR2 FQNEAQ (reference sequence). Between the trimmed V and J ends, which lost 5 bases and 1 base, there was a span of 3 bases. CDR3 length: 11 residues. CDR3 protein: CASSVSYEQYF. Written as DNA, the CDR3 is TGTGCCAGCAGCGTATCCTACGAGCAGTACTTC.

This clone has only one observation. The identical CDR3 is also encoded by other nucleotide sequences in the sample. The chain links TRBV6-5 to TRBJ1-2; the D gene is possibly TRBD1 (6 bases). The CDR3 has 12 amino acids. The germline V and J ends were trimmed by 5 bases and 5 bases, with 9 bases remaining between them. The germline V gene encodes CDR1 MNHEY and CDR2 SVGAGI. CDR3 nucleotide sequence: TGTGCCAGCAGTCGGCAGGGGTATGGCTACACCTTC. Translated, it gives CASSRQGYGYTF.

There are a few counts of this clone. The chain uses TRBV5-1 and TRBJ2-3, with 10 bases matching TRBD2. The V segment lost 4 bases and the J segment 7 bases; nucleotides outside the gene matches: 9. CDR1 is SGHRS and CDR2 is YFSETQ in the germline V gene. The length of the CDR3 is 15 residues. The CDR3 sequence: CASSPQAGGVNTQYF. The CDR3, as DNA: TGCGCCAGCAGCCCACAAGCGGGGGGGGTAAATACGCAGTATTTT.

The chain recombines TRBV30 with TRBJ2-2, with unresolved D. The germline V gene has CDR1 GTSNPN and CDR2 SVGIG (reference sequence). The CDR3 totals 14 residues. V was pared by 2 bases and J by 7 bases, with 14 bases between. CDR3 DNA: TGTGCCTGGAGTTTGGGAATCCTGGACGGGGAGCTGTTTTTT. Amino acids: CAWSLGILDGELFF. The whole variable domain, remainder taken from reference TRBV30 and TRBJ2-2, is SQTIHQWPATLVQPVGSPLSLECTVEGTSNPNLYWYRQAAGRGLQLLFYSVGIGQISSEVPQNLSASRPQDRQFILSSKKLLLSDSGFYLCAWSLGILDGELFFGEGSRLTVL.

This clone was picked up a small number of times. V usage is TRBV5-4 and J usage is TRBJ2-7, with 7 nucleotides matching TRBD2. Unmatched junction bases numbered 11, after V lost 10 bases and J lost 1 base. The CDR3 is made up of 14 amino acids. The germline V gene encodes CDR1 SGHNT and CDR2 YYREEE (reference sequence). The DNA of the CDR3 is TGTGCCTCGAGCCGGGACTACCTATCCTACGAGCAGTACTTC. This sequence encodes CASSRDYLSYEQYF. Variable domain in full (rest from reference TRBV5-4 and TRBJ2-7): ETGVTQSPTHLIKTRGQQVTLRCSSQSGHNTVSWYQQALGQGPQFIFQYYREEENGRGNFPPRFSGLQFPNYSSELNVNALELDDSALYLCASSRDYLSYEQYFGPGTRLTVT.

V usage is TRBV18 and J usage is TRBJ2-7; D is ambiguous. V lost 2 bases, J lost 6 bases, and 17 bases lay in between. The CDR3 loop spans 15 amino acids. The V gene's germline CDR1 is KGHSH and CDR2 LQKENI. The CDR3, as DNA: TGTGCCAGCTCACCAAATCGCATTAAGGATACCGAGCAGTACTTC. This codes for CASSPNRIKDTEQYF.

Here the CDR3 DNA reads TGTGCCAGCCGAAGGGGGGATACGCAGTATTTT. Residues: CASRRGDTQYF. This chain connects TRBV6-5 to TRBJ2-3; D might be TRBD1 (6 bases). Germline V gene lookup returns CDR1 MNHEY and CDR2 SVGAGI. CDR3 length: 11 amino acids. V gave up 8 bases and J gave up 6 bases, with 9 bases separating them.

This clone was found once. This sequence joins TRBV4-1 and TRBJ2-3, with D perhaps matching TRBD1 or TRBD2 (5 bases each). CDR1 is MGHRA, CDR2 YSYEKL, per germline. Trimming took off 4 bases at V and 3 bases at J, with 17 bases between the two ends. This CDR3 is 16 amino acids long. The CDR3 DNA reads as TGCGCCAGCAGCCCCCTCCAGGGACGACTGACAGATACGCAGTATTTT. This encodes CASSPLQGRLTDTQYF.

This sequence joins TRBV7-3 and TRBJ2-1; the D gene is possibly TRBD2 (5 bases). The CDR3 is made up of 14 amino acids. V was shortened by 1 base and J by 4 bases, with 8 bases between the two germline ends. Germline CDR1 and CDR2: SGHTA and FQGTGA. This CDR3 reads CASSLIPGYNEQFF. The CDR3 DNA reads as TGTGCCAGCAGCTTAATCCCGGGGTACAATGAGCAGTTCTTC.

The chain recombines TRBV5-1 with TRBJ1-2; perhaps TRBD1 as D (5 bases). The CDR3 runs 13 residues. The V and J ends lost 0 bases and 3 bases respectively, with 6 bases between them. The V gene's germline CDR1 is SGHRS and CDR2 YFSETQ. The CDR3 DNA reads TGCGCCAGCAGCTTGGGGGGGTACTATGGCTACACCTTC. The encoded protein is CASSLGGYYGYTF. Together with reference TRBV5-1 and TRBJ1-2, the CDR3 gives the full variable domain: KAGVTQTPRYLIKTRGQQVTLSCSPISGHRSVSWYQQTPGQGLQFLFEYFSETQRNKGNFPGRFSGRQFSNSRSEMNVSTLELGDSALYLCASSLGGYYGYTFGSGTRLTVV.

The chain links TRBV30 to TRBJ1-2; 8 bases fit TRBD1. Germline V gene data show CDR1 as GTSNPN and CDR2 as SVGIG (reference sequence). The CDR3 extends over 13 amino acids. V shed 5 bases, J shed 9 bases, and the junction held 11 bases outside the gene matches. CDR3 coding DNA: TGTGCCTGGCTCGGACAGGGTTTTAAGAGCTACACCTTC. Translation gives CAWLGQGFKSYTF.

The chain has TRBV13 and TRBJ2-3; D may be TRBD2 (6 bases). V gave up 0 bases and J gave up 0 bases, with 13 bases separating them. The CDR3 consists of 17 residues. Germline V lookup: CDR1 PRHDT, CDR2 FYEKMQ (reference sequence). In DNA, the CDR3 is TGTGCCAGCAGCTTAGGCCCCGGGACTCCAAGCACAGATACGCAGTATTTT. Translating it yields CASSLGPGTPSTDTQYF.

The chain joins TRBV19 to TRBJ1-2; D remains ambiguous. The CDR3 sequence is 11 residues long. Germline CDR1 and CDR2: LNHDA and SQIVND (reference sequence). Trimming removed 9 bases at V and 3 bases at J, with 8 bases between. As DNA, the CDR3 is TGTGCCAGCAAACACGACTATGGCTACACCTTC. Translation gives CASKHDYGYTF.

V usage is TRBV18 and J usage is TRBJ2-5; 8 bases fit TRBD2. The trim removed 4 bases at V and 1 base at J, leaving 2 bases unmatched. CDR3 size: 14 residues. Germline V gene sequence: CDR1 KGHSH, CDR2 LQKENI. The CDR3 protein is CASSRGGSQETQYF. The CDR3 nucleotides read TGTGCCAGCTCACGCGGGGGGTCCCAAGAGACCCAGTACTTC.

The V and J genes are TRBV9 and TRBJ2-2, with 8 bases lining up with TRBD1. Per the germline V gene, CDR1 is SGDLS and CDR2 is YYNGEE. This CDR3 is 17 amino acids long. V shed 4 bases and J 1 base; nucleotides not matched to a gene: 9. The CDR3 spells CASSFLGQGWNTGELFF. The CDR3 DNA is TGTGCCAGCAGCTTTCTTGGACAGGGTTGGAACACCGGGGAGCTGTTTTTT. The full variable domain, with the rest looked up from reference TRBV9 and TRBJ2-2, is DSGVTQTPKHLITATGQRVTLRCSPRSGDLSVYWYQQSLDQGLQFLIQYYNGEERAKGNILERFSAQQFPDLHSELNLSSLELGDSALYFCASSFLGQGWNTGELFFGEGSRLTVL.

V and J are TRBV6-5 and TRBJ1-1; D gene unclear. The ends were cut back, 0 bases at V and 1 base at J, with 6 bases in the middle. The CDR3 length is 14 residues. Germline-derived CDR1 and CDR2 are MNHEY and SVGAGI. CDR3 nucleotides: TGTGCCAGCAGTTACTCGGAGGGGAACACTGAAGCTTTCTTT. This gives the protein CASSYSEGNTEAFF.

CDR3 region: CASSQAAGLVGNTEAFF. CDR3 DNA sequence: TGTGCCAGCAGCCAAGCTGCGGGGCTAGTGGGAAACACTGAAGCTTTCTTT. The chain couples TRBV4-2 to TRBJ1-1, with a weak D call TRBD1 (5 bases). CDR3 length: 17 residues. Trimming took 1 base from V and 2 from J, leaving 17 bases between them. Germline V gene sequence: CDR1 LGHNA, CDR2 YNFKEQ.

The V gene is TRBV7-2, the J gene TRBJ1-5; D is ambiguous. The length of the CDR3 is 14 residues. CDR1 SGHTA and CDR2 FQGNSA come from the germline V gene. Trimming shortened V by 6 bases and J by 1 base, and 10 bases separated the two germline ends. The CDR3 spells CASSHSLSNQPQHF. In nucleotides, the CDR3 is TGTGCCAGCAGTCATTCTTTAAGCAATCAGCCCCAGCATTTT.